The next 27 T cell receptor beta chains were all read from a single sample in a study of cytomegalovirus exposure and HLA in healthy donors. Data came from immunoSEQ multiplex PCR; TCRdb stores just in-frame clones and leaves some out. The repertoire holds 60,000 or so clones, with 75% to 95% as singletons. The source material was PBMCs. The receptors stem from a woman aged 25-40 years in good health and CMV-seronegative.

The CDR3 loop reads CASSLEARGLGGYTF. CDR3 coding DNA: TGTGCCAGCAGCTTAGAGGCCAGGGGGCTTGGAGGCTACACCTTC. The chain carries TRBV7-8 and TRBJ1-2; 8 bases map to TRBD1. The CDR3 runs to 15 residues. V was clipped by 1 base and J by 8 bases; unmatched bases: 9. Germline V gene lookup returns CDR1 SGHVS and CDR2 FQNEAQ.

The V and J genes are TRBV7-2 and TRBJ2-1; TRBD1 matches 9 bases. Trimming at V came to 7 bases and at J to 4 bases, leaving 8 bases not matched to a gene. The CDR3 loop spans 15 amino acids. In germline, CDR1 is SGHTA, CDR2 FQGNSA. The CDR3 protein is CASTTGTGNYNEQFF. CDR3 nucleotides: TGTGCCAGCACAACCGGGACAGGGAATTACAATGAGCAGTTCTTC. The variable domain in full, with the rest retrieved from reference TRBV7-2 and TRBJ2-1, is GAGVSQSPSNKVTEKGKDVELRCDPISGHTALYWYRQSLGQGLEFLIYFQGNSAPDKSGLPSDRFSAERTGGSVSTLTIQRTQQEDSAVYLCASTTGTGNYNEQFFGPGTRLTVL.

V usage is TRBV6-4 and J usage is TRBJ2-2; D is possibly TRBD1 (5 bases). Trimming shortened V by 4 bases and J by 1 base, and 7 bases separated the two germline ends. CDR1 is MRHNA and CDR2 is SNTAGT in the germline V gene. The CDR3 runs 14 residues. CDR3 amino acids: CASSAGQNTGELFF. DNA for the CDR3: TGTGCCAGCAGTGCCGGACAGAACACCGGGGAGCTGTTTTTT.

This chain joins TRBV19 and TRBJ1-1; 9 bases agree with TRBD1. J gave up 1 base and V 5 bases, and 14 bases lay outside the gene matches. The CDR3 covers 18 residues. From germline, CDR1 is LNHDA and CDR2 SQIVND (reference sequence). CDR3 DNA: TGTGCCAGTAGTCCCTGGGACAGGGCGATACTGTCGAACACTGAAGCTTTCTTT. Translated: CASSPWDRAILSNTEAFF.

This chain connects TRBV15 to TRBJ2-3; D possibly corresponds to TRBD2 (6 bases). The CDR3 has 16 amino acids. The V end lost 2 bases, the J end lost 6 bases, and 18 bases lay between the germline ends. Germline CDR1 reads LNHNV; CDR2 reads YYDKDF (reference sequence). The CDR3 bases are TGTGCCACCAGCAGACTGGGGGTGGGGGGAAGGGATACGCAGTATTTT. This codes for CATSRLGVGGRDTQYF.

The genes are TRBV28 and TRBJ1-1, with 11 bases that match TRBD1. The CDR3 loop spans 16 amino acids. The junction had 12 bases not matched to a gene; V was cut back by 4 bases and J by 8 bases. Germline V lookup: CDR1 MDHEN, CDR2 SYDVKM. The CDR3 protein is CASSSVGQGVPGEAFF. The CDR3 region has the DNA TGTGCCAGCAGTTCGGTGGGACAGGGGGTCCCCGGGGAAGCTTTCTTT.

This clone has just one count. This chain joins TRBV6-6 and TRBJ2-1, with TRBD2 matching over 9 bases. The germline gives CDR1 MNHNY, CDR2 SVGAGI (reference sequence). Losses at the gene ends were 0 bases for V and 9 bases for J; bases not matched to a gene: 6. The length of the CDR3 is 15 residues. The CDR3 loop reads CASSYSSGRLGEQFF. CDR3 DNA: TGTGCCAGCAGTTACTCAAGCGGGAGGCTGGGTGAGCAGTTCTTC.

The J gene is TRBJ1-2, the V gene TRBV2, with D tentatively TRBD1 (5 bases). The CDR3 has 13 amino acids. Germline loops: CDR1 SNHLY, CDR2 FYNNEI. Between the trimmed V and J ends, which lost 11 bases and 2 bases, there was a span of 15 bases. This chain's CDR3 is CAGGRVENYGYTF. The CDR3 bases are TGTGCCGGGGGGAGGGTAGAGAACTATGGCTACACCTTC.

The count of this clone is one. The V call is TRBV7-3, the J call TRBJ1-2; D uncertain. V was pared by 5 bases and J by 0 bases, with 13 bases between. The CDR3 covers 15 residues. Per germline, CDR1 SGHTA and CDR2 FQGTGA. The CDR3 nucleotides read TGTGCCAGCAGCCCCATGTCCGGAGCTAACTATGGCTACACCTTC. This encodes CASSPMSGANYGYTF.

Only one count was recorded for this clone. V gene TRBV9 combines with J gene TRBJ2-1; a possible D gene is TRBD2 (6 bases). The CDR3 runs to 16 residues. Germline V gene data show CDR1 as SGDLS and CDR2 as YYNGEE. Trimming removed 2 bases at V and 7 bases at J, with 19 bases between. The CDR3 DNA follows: TGTGCCAGCAGCGTTTTTGCCGGGAGCTCTTGGAATGAGCAGTTCTTC. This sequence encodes CASSVFAGSSWNEQFF.

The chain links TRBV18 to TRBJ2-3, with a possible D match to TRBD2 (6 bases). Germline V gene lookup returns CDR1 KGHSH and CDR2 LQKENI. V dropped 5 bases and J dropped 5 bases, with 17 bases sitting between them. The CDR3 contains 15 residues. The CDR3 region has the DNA TGTGCCAGCTCATATGAGACGGGAGAGGGAGATACGCAGTATTTT. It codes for CASSYETGEGDTQYF.

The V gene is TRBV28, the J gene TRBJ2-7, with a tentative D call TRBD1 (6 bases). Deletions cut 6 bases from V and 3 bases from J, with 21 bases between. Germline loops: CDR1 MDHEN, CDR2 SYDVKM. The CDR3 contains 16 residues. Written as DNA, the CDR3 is TGTGCCAGCAGGCTCCGTACCAACAGGGAACTCTACGAGCAGTACTTC. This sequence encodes CASRLRTNRELYEQYF.

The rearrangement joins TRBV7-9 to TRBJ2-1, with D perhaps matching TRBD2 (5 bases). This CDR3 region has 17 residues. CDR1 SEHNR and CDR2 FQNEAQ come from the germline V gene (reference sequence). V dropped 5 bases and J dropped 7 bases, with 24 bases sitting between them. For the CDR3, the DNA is TGTGCCAGCAGCCGCGAACCGCGGGCGGATAATTCGAATGAGCAGTTCTTC. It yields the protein CASSREPRADNSNEQFF.

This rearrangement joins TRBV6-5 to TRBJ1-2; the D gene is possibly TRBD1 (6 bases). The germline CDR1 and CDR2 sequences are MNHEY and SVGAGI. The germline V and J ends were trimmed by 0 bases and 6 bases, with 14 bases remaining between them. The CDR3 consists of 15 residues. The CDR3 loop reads CASSYSGGGGHGYTF. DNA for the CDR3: TGTGCCAGCAGTTACTCCGGTGGCGGGGGGCATGGCTACACCTTC.

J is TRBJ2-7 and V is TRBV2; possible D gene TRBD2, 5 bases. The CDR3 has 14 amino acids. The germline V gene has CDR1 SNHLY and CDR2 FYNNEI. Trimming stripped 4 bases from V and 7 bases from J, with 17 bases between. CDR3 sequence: CASSAGRLTREQYF. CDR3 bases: TGTGCCAGCAGTGCCGGACGCCTAACTAGGGAGCAGTACTTC.

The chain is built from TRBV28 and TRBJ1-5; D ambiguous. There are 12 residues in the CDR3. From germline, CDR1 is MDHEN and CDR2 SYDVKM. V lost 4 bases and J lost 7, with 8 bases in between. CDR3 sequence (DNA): TGTGCCAGCAGTTCCTTCGCGCAGCCCCAGCATTTT. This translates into CASSSFAQPQHF.

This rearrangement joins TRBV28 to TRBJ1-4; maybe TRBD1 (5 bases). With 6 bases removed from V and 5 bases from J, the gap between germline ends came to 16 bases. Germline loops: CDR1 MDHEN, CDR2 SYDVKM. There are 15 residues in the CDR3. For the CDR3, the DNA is TGTGCCAGCAGCTCCCCCGGGGGTGTCAATGAAAAACTGTTTTTT. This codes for CASSSPGGVNEKLFF. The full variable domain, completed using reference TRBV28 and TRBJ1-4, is DVKVTQSSRYLVKRTGEKVFLECVQDMDHENMFWYRQDPGLGLRLIYFSYDVKMKEKGDIPEGYSVSREKKERFSLILESASTNQTSMYLCASSSPGGVNEKLFFGSGTQLSVL.

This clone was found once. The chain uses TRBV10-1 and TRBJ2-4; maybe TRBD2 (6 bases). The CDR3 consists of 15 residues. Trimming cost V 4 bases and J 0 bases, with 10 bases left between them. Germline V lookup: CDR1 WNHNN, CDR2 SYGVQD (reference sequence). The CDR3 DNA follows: TGCGCCAGCAGTGCTCCGGGACTAGCCAAAAACATTCAGTACTTC. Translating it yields CASSAPGLAKNIQYF.

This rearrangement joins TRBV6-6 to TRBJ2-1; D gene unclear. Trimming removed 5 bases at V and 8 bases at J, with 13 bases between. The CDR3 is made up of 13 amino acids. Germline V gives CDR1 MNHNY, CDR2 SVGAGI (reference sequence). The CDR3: CASSIRSVDEQFF. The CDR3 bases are TGTGCCAGCAGTATTAGGAGTGTGGATGAGCAGTTCTTC.

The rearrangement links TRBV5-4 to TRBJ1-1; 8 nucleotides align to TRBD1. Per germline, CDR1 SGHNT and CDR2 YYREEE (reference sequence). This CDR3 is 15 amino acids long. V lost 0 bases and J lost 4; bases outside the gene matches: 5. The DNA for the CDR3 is TGTGCCAGCAGCTTGGGAGGACAGGGTTCCACTGAAGCTTTCTTT. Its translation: CASSLGGQGSTEAFF.

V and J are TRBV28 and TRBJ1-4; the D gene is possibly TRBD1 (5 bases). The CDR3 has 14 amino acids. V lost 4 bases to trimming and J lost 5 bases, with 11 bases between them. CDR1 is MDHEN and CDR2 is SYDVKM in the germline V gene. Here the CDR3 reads CASSSGTMNEKLFF. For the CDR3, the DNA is TGTGCCAGCAGTTCCGGGACTATGAATGAAAAACTGTTTTTT.

The CDR3 DNA reads as TGTGCCAGTAGTATGACAGGAGTCTCTGGGGCCAACGTCCTGACTTTC. It specifies CASSMTGVSGANVLTF. This chain links TRBV19 with TRBJ2-6; maybe TRBD1 (6 bases). Trimming took 3 bases from V and 0 from J, leaving 9 bases between them. From germline, CDR1 is LNHDA and CDR2 SQIVND (reference sequence). This CDR3 is built from 16 residues.

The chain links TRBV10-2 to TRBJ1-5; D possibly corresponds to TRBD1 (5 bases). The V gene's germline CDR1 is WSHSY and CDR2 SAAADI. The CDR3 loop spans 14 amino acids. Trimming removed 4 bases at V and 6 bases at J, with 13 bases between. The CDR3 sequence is CASSAQGPPQPQHF. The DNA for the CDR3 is TGCGCCAGCAGTGCGCAGGGTCCCCCTCAGCCCCAGCATTTT.

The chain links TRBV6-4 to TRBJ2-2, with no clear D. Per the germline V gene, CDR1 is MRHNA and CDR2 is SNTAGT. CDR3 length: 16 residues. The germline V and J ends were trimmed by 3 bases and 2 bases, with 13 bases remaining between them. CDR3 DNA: TGTGCCAGCAGTGAGTTTTCGGTAAAAAACACCGGGGAGCTGTTTTTT. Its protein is CASSEFSVKNTGELFF.

As DNA, the CDR3 is TGTGCCAGCAGCCCGGCGCGGGGCACCGGGGAGCTGTTTTTT. Translation gives CASSPARGTGELFF. The V call is TRBV6-6, the J call TRBJ2-2, with a possible D match to TRBD2 (6 bases). The germline V and J ends were trimmed by 6 bases and 4 bases, with 12 bases remaining between them. Germline lookup yields CDR1 MNHNY and CDR2 SVGAGI (reference sequence). The CDR3 loop spans 14 amino acids.

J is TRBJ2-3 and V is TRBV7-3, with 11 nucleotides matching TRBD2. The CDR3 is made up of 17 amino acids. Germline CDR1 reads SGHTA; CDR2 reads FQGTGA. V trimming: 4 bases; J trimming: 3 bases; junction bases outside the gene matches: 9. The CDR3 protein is CASSSSTSGRRTDTQYF. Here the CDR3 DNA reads TGTGCCAGCAGCTCTTCCACTAGCGGGAGAAGAACAGATACGCAGTATTTT.

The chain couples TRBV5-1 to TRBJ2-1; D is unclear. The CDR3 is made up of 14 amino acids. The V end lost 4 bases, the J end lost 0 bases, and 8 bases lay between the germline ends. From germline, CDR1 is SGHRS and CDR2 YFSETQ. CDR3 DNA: TGCGCCAGCAGCCCGGTTAGCTCCTACAATGAGCAGTTCTTC. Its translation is CASSPVSSYNEQFF.